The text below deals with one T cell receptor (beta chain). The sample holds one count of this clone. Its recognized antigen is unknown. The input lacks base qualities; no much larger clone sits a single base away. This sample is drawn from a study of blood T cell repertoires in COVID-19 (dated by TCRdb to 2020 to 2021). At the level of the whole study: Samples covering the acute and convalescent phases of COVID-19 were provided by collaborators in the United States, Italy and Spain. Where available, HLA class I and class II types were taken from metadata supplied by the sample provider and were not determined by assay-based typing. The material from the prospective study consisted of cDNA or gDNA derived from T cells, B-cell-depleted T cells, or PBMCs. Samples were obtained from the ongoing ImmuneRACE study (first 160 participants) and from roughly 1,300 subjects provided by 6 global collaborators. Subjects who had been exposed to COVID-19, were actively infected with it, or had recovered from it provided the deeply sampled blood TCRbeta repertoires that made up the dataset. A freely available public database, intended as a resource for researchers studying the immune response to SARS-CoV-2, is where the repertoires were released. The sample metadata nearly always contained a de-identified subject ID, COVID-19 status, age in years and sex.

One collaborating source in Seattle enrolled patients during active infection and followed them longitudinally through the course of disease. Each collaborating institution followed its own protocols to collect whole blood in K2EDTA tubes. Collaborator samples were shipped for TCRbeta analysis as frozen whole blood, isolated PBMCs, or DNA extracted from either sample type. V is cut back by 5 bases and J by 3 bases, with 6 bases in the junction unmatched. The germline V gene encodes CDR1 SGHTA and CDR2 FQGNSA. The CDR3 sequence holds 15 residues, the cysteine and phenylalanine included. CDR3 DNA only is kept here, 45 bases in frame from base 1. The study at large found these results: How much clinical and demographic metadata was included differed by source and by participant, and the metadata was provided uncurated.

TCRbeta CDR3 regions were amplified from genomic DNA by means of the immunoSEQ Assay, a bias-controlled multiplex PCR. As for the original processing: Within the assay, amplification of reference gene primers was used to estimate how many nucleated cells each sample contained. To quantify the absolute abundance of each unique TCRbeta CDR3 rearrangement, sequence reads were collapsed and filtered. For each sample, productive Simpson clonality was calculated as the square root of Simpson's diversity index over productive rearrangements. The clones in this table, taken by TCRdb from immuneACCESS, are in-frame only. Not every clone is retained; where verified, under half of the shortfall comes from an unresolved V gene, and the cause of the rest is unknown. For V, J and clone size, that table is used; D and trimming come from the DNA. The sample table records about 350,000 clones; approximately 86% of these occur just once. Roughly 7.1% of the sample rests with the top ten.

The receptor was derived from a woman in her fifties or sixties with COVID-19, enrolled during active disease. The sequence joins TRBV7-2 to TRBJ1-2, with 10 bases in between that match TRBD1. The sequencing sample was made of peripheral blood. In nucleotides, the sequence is TGTGCCAGCAGCCCCCCGGGACAGGGGTACTATGGCTACACCTTC. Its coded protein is CASSPPGQGYYGYTF.